Below, one T cell receptor (beta chain) is given with its context. Antigen specificity is unknown. The data belong to a study of T cell responses to AZD1222 COVID-19 vaccine. Study outcomes and limitations: Clonal diversity was possibly underestimated; the donors were predominantly white British and more often female. As reported, nearly half of all spike-specific TCRs target variant regions that are unmutated.

V lost 1 base to trimming and J lost 6 bases, with 18 bases between them. CDR1 and CDR2 from the germline V gene are SNHLY and FYNNEI. This CDR3 has 16 amino acids. Sequencing was performed with immunoSEQ multiplex PCR; in TCRdb, only in-frame clones are kept and a portion is missing. The table records some 170,000 clones, 90% of them present only once. The receptor was isolated from an adult who received the MenACWY meningococcal vaccine as a control. The specimen was peripheral blood, collected 28 days after the second dose of the MenACWY control vaccine. This chain links TRBV2 with TRBJ1-1; no firm D call. The CDR3 region is CASSEEASSLTAEAFF. As DNA, the CDR3 is TGTGCCAGCAGTGAAGAGGCGTCCAGCTTGACGGCTGAAGCTTTCTTT. The whole variable domain, remainder taken from reference TRBV2 and TRBJ1-1, is EPEVTQTPSHQVTQMGQEVILRCVPISNHLYFYWYRQILGQKVEFLVSFYNNEISEKSEIFDDQFSVERPDGSNFTLKIRSTKLEDSAMYFCASSEEASSLTAEAFFGQGTRLTVV.